One sample yielded the 8 T cell receptor beta chains listed below, sequenced in a study of CD8 T cells in cerebrospinal fluid in Alzheimer's disease. TCRdb reworked the 10x single-cell sequencing reads into one entry per CDR3 protein, no DNA. The sample's table shows about 1,500 distinct CDR3 sequences. Sequencing was carried out using cerebrospinal fluid. These receptors all come from a human donor in good health.

Judged by frequency, this clonotype is medium-sized (0.01 to 0.1%). This chain uses TRBV6-6 with TRBJ2-7; TCRdb lists TRBD1, though no DNA is available to test this call. In germline, CDR1 is MNHNY, CDR2 SVGAGI (reference sequence). The CDR3 sequence is 14 residues long. CDR3 residues: CASSSPDRRHEQYF.

Measured by frequency, this clonotype is medium-sized. V and J are TRBV19 and TRBJ1-1; TCRdb proposes TRBD1, but this gene call is untestable without DNA. In germline, CDR1 is LNHDA, CDR2 SQIVND (reference sequence). The CDR3 is 15 residues long. CDR3 protein: CASRGSTRGNTEAFF.

This clonotype is medium-sized by frequency. The chain joins TRBV4-1 to TRBJ2-3; without DNA, the TCRdb call of TRBD2 cannot be checked. This CDR3 contains 19 residues. Per germline, CDR1 MGHRA and CDR2 YSYEKL. The CDR3 is CASSQDRLAGEPSTDTQYF.

This clonotype ranks as large in terms of frequency. V gene TRBV20-1 combines with J gene TRBJ2-1. Germline V gives CDR1 DFQATT, CDR2 SNEGSKA (reference sequence). The CDR3 is 11 amino acids. This chain's CDR3 is CSARDGYEQFF.

This clonotype counts as medium-sized (0.01 to 0.1%) by frequency. The V gene is TRBV11-3, the J gene TRBJ2-3; TCRdb outputs TRBD1, but without DNA this stays unchecked. The CDR3 is made up of 13 amino acids. Looked up from germline, CDR1 is SGHNT and CDR2 is YENEEA. CDR3 sequence reads: CASSSGGTDTQYF. Together with reference TRBV11-3 and TRBJ2-3, the CDR3 gives the full variable domain: EAGVVQSPRYKIIEKKQPVAFWCNPISGHNTLYWYLQNLGQGPELLIRYENEEAVDDSQLPKDRFSAERLKGVDSTLKIQPAELGDSAVYLCASSSGGTDTQYFGPGTRLTVL.

This clonotype is called medium-sized based on its frequency. The chain recombines TRBV18 with TRBJ2-7; TCRdb's D call of TRBD1 is untestable without DNA. Germline assignment: CDR1 KGHSH and CDR2 LQKENI. This CDR3 has 13 amino acids. The CDR3 loop reads CASSPGQIYEQYF.

In terms of frequency, this clonotype is medium-sized. V and J are TRBV20-1 and TRBJ2-6; TCRdb outputs TRBD1, but without DNA this stays unchecked. This CDR3 has 18 residues. Germline CDR1 and CDR2: DFQATT and SNEGSKA (reference sequence). The CDR3 is CSARDPVTGGHRANVLTF.

This clonotype is classed as large by frequency. The rearrangement uses TRBV2 and TRBJ2-3; the TRBD2 assignment by TCRdb is unverifiable without DNA. Germline lookup yields CDR1 SNHLY and CDR2 FYNNEI. The CDR3 runs to 13 residues. The chain's CDR3 is CASNSGGTDTQYF.